The 9 T cell receptor beta chains presented below share a single source sample, sequenced in a study of blood T cells in healthy people across ages. A second PCR, run for about 6 to 11 cycles, used a sample-barcoded 5' primer plus a J-beta primer mix. TCRdb reanalysed the 5' RACE reads using MiXCR and keeps one entry per CDR3 protein. Of 750,000 to 850,000 distinct CDR3 sequences in the sample, approximately 25% are singletons; the top ten hold more than 3%. This sample also appeared in a second study, on T cells of mothers and their children.

The sample taken for sequencing was blood. All receptors derive from a boy between 5 and 17 years old in good health.

This clonotype has a handful of counts. This may arise from a read error, as a much more abundant clone is one base away. The rearrangement uses TRBV2 and TRBJ2-4; weak D call: TRBD1 (5 bases). The V end was cut by 7 bases, the J end by 9 bases, with 19 bases between. Per the germline V gene, CDR1 is SNHLY and CDR2 is FYNNEI. This CDR3 has 14 residues. The CDR3 region is CASNAARGRGIQYF. The CDR3 DNA sequence: TGTGCCAGCAATGCGGCTAGGGGAAGAGGCATTCAGTACTTC.

The V call is TRBV29-1, the J call TRBJ2-7; D tentatively reads TRBD1 or TRBD2 (6 bases each). There are 11 residues in the CDR3. Trimming stripped 4 bases from V and 6 bases from J, with 10 bases between. Per the germline V gene, CDR1 is SQVTM and CDR2 is ANQGSEA. In nucleotides, the CDR3 is TGCAGCGTTGCCCCGGGGGCCGAGCAGTACTTC. Translating gives CSVAPGAEQYF.

Written as DNA, the CDR3 is TGCAGCGCCGCAGGACAGCTTAACTATGGCTACACCTTC. Its protein is CSAAGQLNYGYTF. The rearrangement uses TRBV29-1 and TRBJ1-2, with D possibly matching TRBD1 (6 bases). Germline V gene lookup returns CDR1 SQVTM and CDR2 ANQGSEA. V was cut by 7 bases and J by 1 base, with 13 bases left in between. The CDR3 totals 13 residues.

The chain uses TRBV7-2 and TRBJ1-2, with D possibly matching TRBD1 (5 bases). CDR1 SGHTA and CDR2 FQGNSA come from the germline V gene. Deletions cut 2 bases from V and 1 base from J, with 17 bases between. The CDR3 has 17 residues. The CDR3 DNA is TGTGCCAGCAGCTTACAGTCGTGGGGGTCCCTTAACTATGGCTACACCTTC. Translation: CASSLQSWGSLNYGYTF.

V usage is TRBV4-3 and J usage is TRBJ2-7, with 7 bases fitting TRBD1. V lost 0 bases and J lost 3; bases outside the gene matches: 5. This CDR3 comprises 15 residues. CDR1 is LGHNA, CDR2 YSLEER, per germline. CDR3 DNA sequence: TGCGCCAGCAGCCAAGATTTGGGACAGAACTACGAGCAGTACTTC. Its protein product is CASSQDLGQNYEQYF.

This clonotype came up a few times. The chain recombines TRBV10-3 with TRBJ2-1; D uncertain. CDR3 size: 14 residues. Germline V gene sequence: CDR1 ENHRY, CDR2 SYGVKD. V was cut by 5 bases and J by 0 bases, with 8 bases left in between. CDR3 coding DNA: TGTGCCATCAGTAAGGAGATCTCCTACAATGAGCAGTTCTTC. This sequence encodes CAISKEISYNEQFF.

The gene calls are TRBV18 and TRBJ2-5; 12 bases agree with TRBD2. CDR3 length: 17 amino acids. V was pared by 2 bases and J by 3 bases, with 7 bases of the junction left unmatched. Germline V gene lookup returns CDR1 KGHSH and CDR2 LQKENI. The CDR3 sequence is CASSPRTSGKAEETQYF. CDR3 in DNA: TGTGCCAGCTCACCAAGGACTAGCGGGAAGGCAGAAGAGACCCAGTACTTC.

V usage is TRBV5-1 and J usage is TRBJ2-2; D possibly corresponds to TRBD2 (5 bases). Trimming cost V 4 bases and J 6 bases, with 10 bases left between them. Germline V CDR1 and CDR2: SGHRS, YFSETQ. The CDR3 spans 13 residues. CDR3 bases: TGCGCCAGCAGCGGACGGGGTGCCGGGGAGCTGTTTTTT. This translates into CASSGRGAGELFF.

A few counts support this clonotype. The chain is built from TRBV29-1 and TRBJ2-5, with unresolved D. Germline V gives CDR1 SQVTM, CDR2 ANQGSEA. The CDR3 consists of 12 residues. Trimming took off 4 bases at V and 2 bases at J, with 8 bases between the two ends. CDR3 in amino acids: CSVVDPQETQYF. CDR3 coding DNA: TGCAGCGTTGTCGATCCACAAGAGACCCAGTACTTC.